This entry describes one T cell receptor beta chain. Antigen specificity is unknown. Trimming cost V 0 bases and J 3 bases, with 9 bases left between them. The V gene's germline CDR1 is MGHRA and CDR2 YSYEKL. CDR3 length: 15 residues. This record belongs to a study of shared clonotypes between healthy human individuals. Findings and limits, study-wide: Rarefaction revealed incomplete sorted-subset sequencing despite large depth.

TCRdb's copy holds only in-frame clones and misses some; the assay was immunoSEQ multiplex PCR. The profile covers around 2.5 million clones, with over 85% appearing a single time and 0.36% taken by the ten largest. The chain uses TRBV4-1 and TRBJ2-1, with D possibly called TRBD1 or TRBD2 (5 bases each). The sequence was obtained from a man aged 18 to 30 in good health. Some clones in this sample may be carry-over from other donors' samples. The sample taken for sequencing was naive CD4+ T cells from PBMCs. As for subset: CD45RA+ positively selected. For the CDR3, the DNA is TGCGCCAGCAGCCAAGAAGGGACCGACTACAATGAGCAGTTCTTC. It yields the protein CASSQEGTDYNEQFF.